This section outlines one T cell receptor beta chain sequence together with its context. The antigen remains undetermined. The germline V gene encodes CDR1 SNHLY and CDR2 FYNNEI. Unmatched junction bases numbered 4, after V lost 6 bases and J lost 3 bases. CDR3 size: 13 residues. This specimen belongs to a study of type 1 regulatory T cells. The overall study: This in vitro CD4 product, T-allo10, is enriched for Tr1 cells and alloantigen-specific.

T-allo10 cells from the graft donor were described as anergic, host-alloantigen-specific, and alloantigen-specific suppressors. TCRdb independently ran MiXCR on the reads; one entry per CDR3 protein. The table shows about 68,000 distinct CDR3 sequences, with 55% to 80% occurring only once. The receptor's source is a human donor in good health. The gene calls are TRBV2 and TRBJ1-2; TRBD1 agrees at 7 bases. Source material: cultured T cells, either the whole culture or a sorted T cell fraction (not recorded which). Subset in this sample: Tr1-enriched cell product generated in vitro against host alloantigens. CDR3 amino acids: CASRVGQDYGYTF. In nucleotides, the CDR3 is TGTGCCAGCAGAGTCGGACAGGACTATGGCTACACCTTC. The entire variable domain, with the rest obtained from reference TRBV2 and TRBJ1-2, is as follows: EPEVTQTPSHQVTQMGQEVILRCVPISNHLYFYWYRQILGQKVEFLVSFYNNEISEKSEIFDDQFSVERPDGSNFTLKIRSTKLEDSAMYFCASRVGQDYGYTFGSGTRLTVV.